This is a list of T cell receptor beta chains from one sample in a study of OX40 agonist ivuxolimab in advanced cancers. Assay: immunoSEQ multiplex PCR; the TCRdb copy retains only in-frame clones and omits some. The table shows around 80,000 clones, with 85% to 90% occurring only once. The sequencing here drew on CD4+ or CD8+ T cells sorted from blood, taken in a trial of the OX40 agonist ivuxolimab. The receptor source for this set is an adult with an advanced solid tumor such as melanoma, head and neck, liver or kidney cancer. CDR3s include the opening cysteine and the closing phenylalanine or tryptophan. The D gene is left open where the match is weak. Expanded clones get a size class; other rows say once, few or many, or leave the size out.

CDR3	DNA	V	size	length	J	D
CASIWARGGTDTQYF	TGTGCCAGCATCTGGGCGCGGGGGGGCACAGATACGCAGTATTTT	TRBV28	NA	15	TRBJ2-3	TRBD2
CASSVATRGVNEKLFF	TGTGCCAGCAGCGTAGCTACGCGGGGGGTCAACGAAAAACTGTTTTTT	TRBV9	NA	16	TRBJ1-4	NA
CASGQISGGSYNEQFF	TGTGCCAGCGGACAAATTAGCGGGGGCTCCTACAATGAGCAGTTCTTC	TRBV7-9	NA	16	TRBJ2-1	TRBD2
CASLEGAKPQHF	TGTGCCAGCCTCGAGGGGGCCAAGCCCCAGCATTTT	TRBV28	NA	12	TRBJ1-5	TRBD1
CASSQGEVGTNEQFF	TGTGCCAGCAGCCAAGGAGAAGTAGGGACCAATGAGCAGTTCTTC	TRBV11-3	NA	15	TRBJ2-1	NA
CASRLQIQANYGYTF	TGTGCCAGCAGATTACAAATTCAGGCTAACTATGGCTACACCTTC	TRBV2	few	15	TRBJ1-2	NA
CASSFGQGGGETQYF	TGTGCCAGCAGCTTTGGACAGGGAGGCGGGGAGACCCAGTACTTC	TRBV11-2	NA	15	TRBJ2-5	TRBD1
CASSQVLRGETQYF	TGCGCCAGCAGCCAAGTATTGCGGGGGGAGACCCAGTACTTC	TRBV4-1	NA	14	TRBJ2-5	TRBD2
CASSGLGQGVSTEAFF	TGTGCCAGCAGTGGACTGGGACAGGGGGTATCCACTGAAGCTTTCTTT	TRBV25-1	NA	16	TRBJ1-1	TRBD1
CASSPPAGVNTEAFF	TGTGCCAGCTCACCACCGGCAGGGGTGAACACTGAAGCTTTCTTT	TRBV18	NA	15	TRBJ1-1	NA
CASSSDRGTNEKLFF	TGTGCCAGCTCATCCGACAGGGGAACTAATGAAAAACTGTTTTTT	TRBV18	NA	15	TRBJ1-4	TRBD1
CASSYRDREAFF	TGTGCCAGCAGTTACCGCGACAGAGAAGCTTTCTTT	TRBV6-5	once	12	TRBJ1-1	NA
CASGLRTGDTGELFF	TGTGCTAGTGGTTTACGGACAGGGGACACCGGGGAGCTGTTTTTT	TRBV12-5	few	15	TRBJ2-2	TRBD1
CAWSRGERQPQHF	TGTGCCTGGAGTCGAGGGGAGCGGCAGCCCCAGCATTTT	TRBV30	NA	13	TRBJ1-5	NA
CASRTRNTEAFF	TGTGCCAGCAGGACTAGGAACACTGAAGCTTTCTTT	TRBV28	NA	12	TRBJ1-1	NA
CSVIHGLKTVNTEAFF	TGCAGCGTAATTCATGGCCTGAAAACCGTAAACACTGAAGCTTTCTTT	TRBV29-1	NA	16	TRBJ1-1	NA
CASSLEVRETQYF	TGTGCCAGCAGCTTAGAGGTCCGGGAGACCCAGTACTTC	TRBV7-2	NA	13	TRBJ2-5	NA
CASSRDRDYGYTF	TGTGCCAGCAGCCGGGACAGGGATTATGGCTACACCTTC	TRBV5-6	NA	13	TRBJ1-2	TRBD1
CASSLGREETQYF	TGTGCCAGTAGTCTCGGGCGGGAAGAGACCCAGTACTTC	TRBV19	NA	13	TRBJ2-5	NA
CAISGRLPHNEQFF	TGTGCCATCAGCGGGCGACTCCCCCACAATGAGCAGTTCTTC	TRBV10-3	NA	14	TRBJ2-1	NA
CASRGHTGDTQYF	TGTGCCAGCCGGGGTCACACCGGAGATACGCAGTATTTT	TRBV6-1	NA	13	TRBJ2-3	NA
CASSRRTGTGNTIYF	TGTGCCAGCAGTCGCCGGACAGGGACTGGAAACACCATATATTTT	TRBV6-5	NA	15	TRBJ1-3	TRBD1
CASRSGGGETQYF	TGTGCCAGCAGAAGTGGAGGGGGAGAGACCCAGTACTTC	TRBV5-5	NA	13	TRBJ2-5	NA
CASSVGGYTEAFF	TGTGCCAGCAGCGTAGGGGGCTACACTGAAGCTTTCTTT	TRBV9	NA	13	TRBJ1-1	NA
CASSPRAGDGYTF	TGTGCCAGCAGCCCCCGGGCAGGGGATGGCTACACCTTC	TRBV14	few	13	TRBJ1-2	NA
CASSPAPGQVYNEQFF	TGTGCCAGCAGCCCCGCGCCGGGACAGGTCTACAATGAGCAGTTCTTC	TRBV7-2	NA	16	TRBJ2-1	TRBD1
CASSQEPGQGNGYTF	TGCGCCAGCAGCCAAGAACCCGGACAGGGAAATGGCTACACCTTC	TRBV4-1	NA	15	TRBJ1-2	TRBD1
CASSPYRSAGELFF	TGTGCCAGCAGCCCTTACAGGTCCGCCGGGGAGCTGTTTTTT	TRBV7-2	NA	14	TRBJ2-2	NA
CASSVGGGESGNTIYF	TGTGCCAGCAGCGTAGGAGGGGGGGAGTCTGGAAACACCATATATTTT	TRBV9	NA	16	TRBJ1-3	NA
CASSVALDMRGVGKNIQYF	TGTGCCAGCAGCGTAGCCTTAGACATGAGGGGCGTCGGCAAAAACATTCAGTACTTC	TRBV9	NA	19	TRBJ2-4	NA
CSVEAGEETQYF	TGCAGCGTTGAAGCAGGGGAAGAGACCCAGTACTTC	TRBV29-1	NA	12	TRBJ2-5	NA
CASSAGQFYEQFF	TGTGCCAGCAGCGCAGGACAGTTCTATGAGCAGTTCTTC	TRBV9	NA	13	TRBJ2-1	NA
CASKVWGRQQETQYF	TGTGCCAGTAAAGTATGGGGGAGGCAGCAAGAGACCCAGTACTTC	TRBV2	NA	15	TRBJ2-5	NA
CASSQRGGSGEKLFF	TGTGCCAGCAGCCAACGTGGGGGGTCGGGTGAAAAACTGTTTTTT	TRBV6-5	NA	15	TRBJ1-4	NA
CASQLTNTGELFF	TGTGCCAGCCAGCTTACGAACACCGGGGAGCTGTTTTTT	TRBV9	NA	13	TRBJ2-2	NA
CASSLGQNQPQHF	TGTGCCAGCAGCTTAGGACAGAATCAGCCCCAGCATTTT	TRBV7-2	NA	13	TRBJ1-5	NA
CASSSSGTSTDTQYF	TGTGCCAGCAGCTCCTCCGGGACTTCCACAGATACGCAGTATTTT	TRBV5-4	NA	15	TRBJ2-3	NA
CASSRLTGGPNEQFF	TGTGCCAGCAGCAGGTTGACAGGGGGCCCCAATGAGCAGTTCTTC	TRBV5-6	NA	15	TRBJ2-1	TRBD1
CASSLSWTDTQYF	TGTGCCAGCAGTTTATCTTGGACAGATACGCAGTATTTT	TRBV27	NA	13	TRBJ2-3	NA
CASSLIGAGDEAFF	TGTGCCAGCAGCTTAATTGGGGCAGGCGATGAAGCTTTCTTT	TRBV7-3	NA	14	TRBJ1-1	NA
CASSESTAFRVEQYF	TGTGCCAGCAGTGAATCGACCGCGTTTCGGGTCGAGCAGTACTTC	TRBV2	NA	15	TRBJ2-7	NA
CAWNVDGYQPQHF	TGTGCCTGGAACGTCGACGGATATCAGCCCCAGCATTTT	TRBV30	few	13	TRBJ1-5	NA
CTSSGPQYF	TGCACCAGCAGTGGACCTCAGTACTTC	TRBV1	few	9	TRBJ2-7	NA
CASSVTPQVTKNIQYF	TGTGCCAGCAGCGTTACCCCCCAGGTGACCAAAAACATTCAGTACTTC	TRBV9	NA	16	TRBJ2-4	NA
CASRTVRPEDVTIYF	TGTGCCAGCAGAACCGTCCGGCCCGAAGATGTCACCATATATTTT	TRBV6-6	NA	15	TRBJ1-3	NA
CAISESTGDQPQHF	TGTGCCATCAGTGAGTCGACGGGCGATCAGCCCCAGCATTTT	TRBV10-3	NA	14	TRBJ1-5	NA
CASTPGRGAGANVLTF	TGTGCCAGTACCCCCGGCCGGGGCGCTGGGGCCAACGTCCTGACTTTC	TRBV19	NA	16	TRBJ2-6	NA
CSVVGELNTEAFF	TGCAGCGTTGTAGGAGAGTTGAACACTGAAGCTTTCTTT	TRBV29-1	NA	13	TRBJ1-1	NA
CASQTGTYGYTF	TGTGCCTCCCAAACGGGGACGTATGGCTACACCTTC	TRBV10-3	NA	12	TRBJ1-2	NA
CAIGRGKNQPQHF	TGTGCCATCGGCAGGGGCAAAAATCAGCCCCAGCATTTT	TRBV28	once	13	TRBJ1-5	NA
CASSQDGHPYQETQYF	TGCGCCAGCAGCCAAGATGGACACCCGTACCAAGAGACCCAGTACTTC	TRBV4-3	once	16	TRBJ2-5	NA
CASSKGDLETQYF	TGTGCCAGCTCCAAGGGGGACCTAGAGACCCAGTACTTC	TRBV18	NA	13	TRBJ2-5	NA
CASSLFIGGPDEQYF	TGCGCCAGCAGCTTGTTTATAGGGGGGCCGGACGAGCAGTACTTC	TRBV5-1	NA	15	TRBJ2-7	NA
CASSLIPGSSGANTGELFF	TGTGCCAGCAGCTTAATTCCTGGGTCTAGCGGGGCGAACACCGGGGAGCTGTTTTTT	TRBV7-3	NA	19	TRBJ2-2	TRBD2